This T cell receptor beta chain was identified during a study of tumor-infiltrating lymphocytes in primary liver carcinoma. Study-wide background: Measuring roughly 4.2 to 11 cm across, the tumors were staged as T1-T3 N0M0.

RNA was extracted from whole blood without cell sorting, alongside germline DNA. J was trimmed by 3 bases and V by 0 bases; bases with no gene match: 10. CDR1 is MNHEY and CDR2 is SVGAGI in the germline V gene. The CDR3 sequence is 18 residues long. TCR beta cDNA was reverse-transcribed from about 550 ng of total RNA. The reaction used a constant-region primer and ProtoScript II reverse transcriptase. Library construction for TCR beta comprised three nested multiplex PCR rounds performed with slightly modified ARM-PCR. The first two PCR rounds used TRBV1-TRBV30 primers with a Cbeta primer, around 10 cycles each. Each CDR3 protein gets one entry after TCRdb re-called the multiplex PCR reads with MiXCR. The sample holds around 330,000 distinct CDR3 sequences, about three fifths seen once.

The chain employs TRBV6-5 and TRBJ2-1, with 8 nucleotides matching TRBD2. The sequence was collected from a woman in her 30s with primary liver carcinoma and hepatitis B virus infection. Source material: peripheral blood. In nucleotides, the CDR3 is TGTGCCAGCAGTTACTCGATGATTGGGCGGGGGGACTACAATGAGCAGTTCTTC. This encodes CASSYSMIGRGDYNEQFF.